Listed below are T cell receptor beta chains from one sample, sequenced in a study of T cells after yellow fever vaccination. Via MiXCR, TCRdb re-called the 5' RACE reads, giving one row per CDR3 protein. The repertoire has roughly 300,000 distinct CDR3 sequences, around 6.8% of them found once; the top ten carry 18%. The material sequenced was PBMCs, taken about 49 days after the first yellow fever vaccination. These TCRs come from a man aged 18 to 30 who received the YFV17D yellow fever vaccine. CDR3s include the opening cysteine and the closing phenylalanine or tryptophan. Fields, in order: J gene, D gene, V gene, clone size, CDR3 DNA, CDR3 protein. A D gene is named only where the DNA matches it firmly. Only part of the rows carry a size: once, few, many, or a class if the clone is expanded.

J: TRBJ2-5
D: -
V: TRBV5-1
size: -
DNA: TGCGCCAGCAGCTTGTCCCCGAGGCTCGAAGAGACCCAGTACTTC
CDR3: CASSLSPRLEETQYF

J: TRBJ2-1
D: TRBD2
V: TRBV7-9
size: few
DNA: TGTGCCAGCAGCTACTCTAGCGGGGGGTTGGATGAGCAGTTCTTC
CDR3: CASSYSSGGLDEQFF

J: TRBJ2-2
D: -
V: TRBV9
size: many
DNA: TGTGCCAGCAGCCAATCGGGACATTTGAACACCGGGGAGCTGTTTTTT
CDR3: CASSQSGHLNTGELFF

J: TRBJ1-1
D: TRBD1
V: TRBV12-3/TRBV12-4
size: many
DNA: TGTGCCAGCAGTCCCGCGACAGGGGGCAACACTGAAGCTTTCTTT
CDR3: CASSPATGGNTEAFF

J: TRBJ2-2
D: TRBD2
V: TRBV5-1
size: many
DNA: TGCGCCAGCAGCTTGGTCCCTAGCGGGACTCTCACCGGGGAGCTGTTTTTT
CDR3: CASSLVPSGTLTGELFF

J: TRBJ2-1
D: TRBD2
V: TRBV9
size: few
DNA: TGTGCCAGCAGCGGGACTAGCGACAGGAGCTCCTACAATGAGCAGTTCTTC
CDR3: CASSGTSDRSSYNEQFF

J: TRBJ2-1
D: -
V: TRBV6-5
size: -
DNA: TGTGCCAGCAGTTACCGGGGGGCAGGGCCCTACAATGAGCAGTTCTTC
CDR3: CASSYRGAGPYNEQFF

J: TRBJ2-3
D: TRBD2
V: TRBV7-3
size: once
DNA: TGTGCCAGCAGCTTAACGTCCGCGGGGGGGCTCACAGATACGCAGTATTTT
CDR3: CASSLTSAGGLTDTQYF

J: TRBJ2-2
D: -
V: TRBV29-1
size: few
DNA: TGCAGCGTTGTTCCAGGGGCACACACCGGGGAGCTGTTTTTT
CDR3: CSVVPGAHTGELFF

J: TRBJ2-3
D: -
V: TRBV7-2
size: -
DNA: TGTGCCAGCAGCACAGGCCCTAGGGATACGCAGTATTTT
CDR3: CASSTGPRDTQYF

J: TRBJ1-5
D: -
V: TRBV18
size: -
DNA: TGTGCCAGCTCACCATCAGGGCCCAATCAGCCCCAGCATTTT
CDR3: CASSPSGPNQPQHF

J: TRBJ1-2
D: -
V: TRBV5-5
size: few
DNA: TGTGCCAGCAGCTACCCAAAACAACGGACGGCGAACTATGGCTACACCTTC
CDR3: CASSYPKQRTANYGYTF

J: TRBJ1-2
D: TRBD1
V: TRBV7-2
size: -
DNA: TGTGCCAGCAGCAACGGACAGGGGGCCTATGGCTACACCTTC
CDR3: CASSNGQGAYGYTF

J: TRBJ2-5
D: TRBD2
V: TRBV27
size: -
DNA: TGTGCCAGCAAAGGGACTAGCGGGGGCCCCGCGGAGACCCAGTACTTC
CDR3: CASKGTSGGPAETQYF

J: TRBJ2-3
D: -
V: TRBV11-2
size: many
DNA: TGTGCCAGCAGCTTAGGTGTCGGGGGGCCCACAGATACGCAGTATTTT
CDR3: CASSLGVGGPTDTQYF

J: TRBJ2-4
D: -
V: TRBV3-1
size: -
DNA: TGTGCCAGCAGCCCTAGGCCAGGGAGCCCTGTAGCCAAAAACATTCAGTACTTC
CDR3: CASSPRPGSPVAKNIQYF

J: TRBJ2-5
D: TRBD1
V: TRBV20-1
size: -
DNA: TGCAGTGCTATTACAGGGGGAGAGACCCAGTACTTC
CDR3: CSAITGGETQYF

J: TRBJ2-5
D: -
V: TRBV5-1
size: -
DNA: TGCGCCAGCAGCTTGGTCGGGGCAAGGGAGACCCAGTACTTC
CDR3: CASSLVGARETQYF

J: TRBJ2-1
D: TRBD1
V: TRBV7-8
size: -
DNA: TGTGCCAGCAGCTTTGGGGACAGCCTCTACAATGAGCAGTTCTTC
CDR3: CASSFGDSLYNEQFF

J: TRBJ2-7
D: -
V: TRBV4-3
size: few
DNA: TGCGCCAGCAGCCAGGAGGTTTCCAGGGGCCCCTTCTCCTACGAGCAGTACTTC
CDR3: CASSQEVSRGPFSYEQYF

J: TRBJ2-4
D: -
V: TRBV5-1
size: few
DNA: TGCGCCAGCAGCTTGGCCGGCTCGGCCAAAAACATTCAGTACTTC
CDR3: CASSLAGSAKNIQYF

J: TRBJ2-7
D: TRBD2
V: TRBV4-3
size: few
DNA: TGCGCCAGCAGCCAAGAATTTAGCGGGGGTTCCTACGAGCAGTACTTC
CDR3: CASSQEFSGGSYEQYF

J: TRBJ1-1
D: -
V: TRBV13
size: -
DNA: TGTGCCAGCAGCCCCTCCAGCCTCGTGACTTTCTTT
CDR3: CASSPSSLVTFF

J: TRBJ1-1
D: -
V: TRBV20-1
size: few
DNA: TGCAGTGCTAGGTCAGGGGCTCTCACTGAAGCTTTCTTT
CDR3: CSARSGALTEAFF

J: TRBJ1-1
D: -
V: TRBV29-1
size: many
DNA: TGCAGCGTTGAAAACGGGGGTTGGGACGAAGCTTTCTTT
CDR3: CSVENGGWDEAFF

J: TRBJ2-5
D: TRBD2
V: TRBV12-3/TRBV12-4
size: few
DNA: TGTGCCAGCAGTTACCCTAGCGGGGAGACCCAAGAGACCCAGTACTTC
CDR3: CASSYPSGETQETQYF

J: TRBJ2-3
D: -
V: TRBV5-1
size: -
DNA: TGCGCCAGCAGCTTGGACTCAACGCGAGCTTTTGAGCAGTATTTT
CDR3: CASSLDSTRAFEQYF

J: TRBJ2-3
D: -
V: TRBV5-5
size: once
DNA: TGTGCCAGCAGCTCCGGACCAGACGCAGATACGCAGTATTTT
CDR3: CASSSGPDADTQYF

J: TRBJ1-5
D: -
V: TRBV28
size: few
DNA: TGTGCCAGCAGTTTATTATCCCCGGTCGGGGCAGGTCAGCCCCAGCATTTT
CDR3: CASSLLSPVGAGQPQHF

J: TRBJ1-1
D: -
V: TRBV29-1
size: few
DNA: TGCAGCGTTGTTGCCACTGAAGCTTTCTTT
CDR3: CSVVATEAFF

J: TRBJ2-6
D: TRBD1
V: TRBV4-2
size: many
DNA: TGTGCCAGCAGCCAAGATCGGGACAGCTCTGGGGCCAACGTCCTGACTTTC
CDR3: CASSQDRDSSGANVLTF

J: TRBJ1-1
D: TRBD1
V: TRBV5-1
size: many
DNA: TGCGCCAGCAGCCGGACAGGGGTCGAAGCTTTCTTT
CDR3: CASSRTGVEAFF

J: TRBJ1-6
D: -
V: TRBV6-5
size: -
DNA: TGTGCCAGCAGTTACGGGGGGGATTCACCCCTCCACTTT
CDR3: CASSYGGDSPLHF

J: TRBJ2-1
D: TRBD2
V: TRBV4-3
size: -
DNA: TGCGCCAGCAGCCAAGGCCGGGGGAGGGATCGCAATGAGCAGTTCTTC
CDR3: CASSQGRGRDRNEQFF

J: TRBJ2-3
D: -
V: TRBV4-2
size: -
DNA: TGTGCCAGCAGCCAAGAGCGCGAGGGGTTTAATACGCAGTATTTT
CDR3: CASSQEREGFNTQYF

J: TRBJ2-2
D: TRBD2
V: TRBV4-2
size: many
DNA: TGTGCCAGCAGCCCGGGGGAGGGAAACGGGGAGCTGTTTTTT
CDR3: CASSPGEGNGELFF

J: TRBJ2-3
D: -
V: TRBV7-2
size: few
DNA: TGTGCCAGCAGCCGAAGGGACTTCCGTACAGATACGCAGTATTTT
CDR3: CASSRRDFRTDTQYF

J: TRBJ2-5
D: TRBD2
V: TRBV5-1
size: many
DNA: TGCGCCAGCAGCTCCCTACAACTAGCGGCAGAGACCCAGTACTTC
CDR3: CASSSLQLAAETQYF

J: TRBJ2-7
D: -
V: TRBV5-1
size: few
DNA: TGCGCCAGCAGCTTTGACAGGAGGCTCCTCGAGCAGTACTTC
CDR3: CASSFDRRLLEQYF

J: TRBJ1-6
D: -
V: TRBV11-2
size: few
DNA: TGTGCCAGCAGCTTCGGCGGCCGGTCCTATAATTCACCCCTCCACTTT
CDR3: CASSFGGRSYNSPLHF

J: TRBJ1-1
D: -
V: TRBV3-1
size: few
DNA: TGTGCCAGCAGTAAGTCGGATGTGGGAACTGAAGCTTTCTTT
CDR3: CASSKSDVGTEAFF

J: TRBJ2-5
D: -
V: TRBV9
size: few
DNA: TGTGCCAGCAGCGTAGCCTCAACCCAGGGTCCCCAGTACTTC
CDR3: CASSVASTQGPQYF